Described below is a single TCR beta chain sequence and its context. Its antigen specificity is not known. Per-base quality was not reported, and no clone a single base away is much larger than it. Participants in the prospective study were aged about 18 to 90 years, lived in 20 to 25 United States geographic areas, and enrolled through a virtual design. In the prospective study, participants were assigned to cohorts based on the clinical history participants reported in a screening survey and a study questionnaire. Recovered participants in ImmuneRACE Cohort 3 were defined as having two consecutive negative NP/OP PCR tests, clearance from a healthcare professional, or resolution of symptoms. In the prospective study, mobile phlebotomists collected whole blood, serum and a nasopharyngeal or oropharyngeal swab from each participant. Over a roughly 2-month period, participants in the prospective study had the option of providing additional blood draws and questionnaires. Prospective study blood samples were shipped either frozen or at room temperature before DNA extraction.

This sample is part of a study of blood T cell repertoires in COVID-19 (dated by TCRdb to 2019 to 2021). Looking at the study overall: Samples covering the acute and convalescent phases of COVID-19 were provided by collaborators in the United States, Italy and Spain. The prospective study material was composed of cDNA or gDNA derived from T cells, B-cell-depleted T cells, or PBMCs. Deeply sampled blood TCRbeta repertoires from subjects exposed to, actively infected with, or recovered from COVID-19 were included in the dataset. The repertoires were released in a freely available public database intended as a resource for research on the immune response to SARS-CoV-2. The samples were drawn from the first 160 participants of the ongoing ImmuneRACE study and from 1,254 subjects provided by 6 global collaborators. Nearly every sample came with metadata listing a de-identified subject ID, COVID-19 status, age in years and sex. Where available, HLA class I and class II types were obtained from metadata supplied by the sample provider rather than from assay-based typing. Results and caveats for the whole study, not just this receptor: How much clinical and demographic metadata was included differed by source and by participant, and the metadata was provided uncurated.

From the germline V gene, CDR1 is LGHNA and CDR2 is YNFKEQ. At the junction V is shortened by 0 bases and J by 13 bases; bases outside the gene matches: 9. Measured from the cysteine to the phenylalanine, the CDR3 is 15 residues long. Only the CDR3 DNA stays, 45 bases, in frame from base 1. The immunoSEQ Assay, a bias-controlled multiplex PCR, was used to amplify TCRbeta CDR3 regions from genomic DNA. Processing in the source paper ran as follows. Within the assay, amplification of reference gene primers was used to estimate how many nucleated cells each sample contained. Sequence reads were collapsed and filtered to measure the absolute abundance of every unique TCRbeta CDR3 rearrangement. For each sample, productive Simpson clonality was calculated by taking the square root of Simpson's diversity index across productive rearrangements. This immuneACCESS table, as held by TCRdb, lists in-frame sequences with V and J called but not all clones. Of the missing ones, under half trace to an unresolved V gene in checked studies; the others have no known cause. V and J calls and clone size are as listed in that table; D and trimming were resolved from the DNA. Recorded for this sample are about 310,000 clones; roughly 87% of them occurred a single time. 8.5% to 10% of the sample goes to the ten largest clones.

The receptor comes from a woman under 30 who had recovered from COVID-19. The rearranged segments are TRBV4-2 and TRBJ2-2; the junction holds 9 bases that match TRBD1. Sequencing was performed on PBMCs or T cells enriched from blood (not recorded which). Here is the DNA: TGTGCCAGCAGCCAAGATGGGGGACAGGGAGGGAGGCTGTTTTTT. Translated, it gives CASSQDGGQGGRLFF.